This TCR beta chain was sequenced during a study of OX40 agonist ivuxolimab in advanced cancers. Study at large: Ivuxolimab, an antibody acting as an agonist of OX40 (CD134), was used to treat patients. Study conclusions and caveats: Certain nonresponding patients likewise had low normalized T-cell clonal expansion.

Sequencing used immunoSEQ multiplex PCR; TCRdb keeps in-frame clones, though not all of them. Here the sample spans some 77,000 clones, roughly 90% being singletons. Peripheral blood came from all dose cohorts at three timepoints. From germline, CDR1 is SGHTA and CDR2 FQGNSA. The V gene lost 6 bases and the J gene lost 7 bases, with 10 bases spanning the gap. The CDR3 runs to 12 residues. On this clone itself: What it binds is unknown.

The chain carries TRBV7-2 and TRBJ2-4; D uncertain. Sequencing was performed on CD4+ or CD8+ T cells sorted from blood, taken in a trial of the OX40 agonist ivuxolimab. The receptor was isolated from an adult with an advanced solid tumor such as melanoma, head and neck, liver or kidney cancer. CDR3 residues: CASSDLENIQYF. Written as DNA, the CDR3 is TGTGCCAGCAGTGACCTGGAGAACATTCAGTACTTC.